This T cell receptor beta chain was captured in a study of graft-versus-host responses after intestinal transplantation. Grafts had their tissue processed, releasing intraepithelial and lamina propria lymphocytes. CDR3 length: 17 residues. Trimming shortened V by 5 bases and J by 1 base, and 21 bases separated the two germline ends. Per germline, CDR1 SEHNR and CDR2 FQNEAQ (reference sequence). Sequencing was performed with immunoSEQ multiplex PCR; in TCRdb, only in-frame clones are kept and a portion is missing. The table has 15,000 to 20,000 clones, 70% to 85% seen once. The genes are TRBV7-9 and TRBJ2-7; a possible D gene is TRBD2 (6 bases). This clonotype was sampled from a human patient who received an intestinal transplant, so some T cells may come from the graft donor. Source: ileum tissue, taken 17 days after transplant. CDR3 bases: TGTGCCAGCAGCCCGCCGACTAGGCGACGCACATCCTACGAGCAGTACTTC. It translates to CASSPPTRRRTSYEQYF.